This T cell receptor beta chain was documented in a study of cytomegalovirus exposure and HLA in healthy donors. About this clone: Its antigen remains unidentified.

Measured with immunoSEQ multiplex PCR; TCRdb has only the in-frame clones, and not every one. The data contain some 64,000 clones, around 97% of them singletons. Points from the study as a whole: In the 95 to 150 validation repertoires, a later analysis found that first-cohort TCR clusters tended to co-occur. Altogether, 170 or so TCR beta chains were recorded as cytomegalovirus-associated. It was confirmed in vitro that a few of the CMV-associated chains were specific for CMV antigens.

V dropped 5 bases and J dropped 3 bases, with 13 bases sitting between them. There are 14 residues in the CDR3. Germline loops: CDR1 ENHRY, CDR2 SYGVKD. Sequencing used PBMCs. This chain joins TRBV10-3 and TRBJ1-2; weak D call: TRBD1 (6 bases). The clonotype originates from a woman aged 18-29 years in good health and CMV-seropositive. The CDR3 bases are TGTGCCATCAGTAGTTGGGACACCTACTATGGCTACACCTTC. Its protein product is CAISSWDTYYGYTF.